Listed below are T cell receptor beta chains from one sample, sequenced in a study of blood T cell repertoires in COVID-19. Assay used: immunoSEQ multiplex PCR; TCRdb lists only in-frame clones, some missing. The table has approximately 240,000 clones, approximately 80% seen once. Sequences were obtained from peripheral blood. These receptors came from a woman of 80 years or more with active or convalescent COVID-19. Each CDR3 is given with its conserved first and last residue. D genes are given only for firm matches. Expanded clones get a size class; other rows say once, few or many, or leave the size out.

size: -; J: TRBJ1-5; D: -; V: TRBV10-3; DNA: TGTGCCATCAGTGAGTCGGACAATGGCAATCAGCCCCAGCATTTT; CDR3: CAISESDNGNQPQHF
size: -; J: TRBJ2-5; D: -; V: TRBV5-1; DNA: TGCGCCAGCAGCTTGGTCCTCGGGGGTCCCGGGCAAGAGACCCAGTACTTC; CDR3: CASSLVLGGPGQETQYF
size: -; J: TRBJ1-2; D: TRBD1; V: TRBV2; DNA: TGTGCCAGCAGGGGGGACAGCCTCTATGGCTACACCTTC; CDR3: CASRGDSLYGYTF
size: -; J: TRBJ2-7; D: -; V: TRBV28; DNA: TGTGCCAGCAGCTACAGGGTCTACGAGCAGTACTTC; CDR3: CASSYRVYEQYF
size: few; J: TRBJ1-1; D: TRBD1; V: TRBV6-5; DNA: TGTGCCAGCAGGGACCGGACAGGGGGCGAATCTGAAGCTTTCTTT; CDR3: CASRDRTGGESEAFF
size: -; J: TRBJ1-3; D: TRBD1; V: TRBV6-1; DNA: TGTGCCAGCAGTGAGAACGACAGGGGTGGTGGAAACACCATATATTTT; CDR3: CASSENDRGGGNTIYF
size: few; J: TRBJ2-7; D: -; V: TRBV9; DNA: TGTGCCAGCAGCGGACCCGACAGGTTCTTGGAATTC; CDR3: CASSGPDRFLEF
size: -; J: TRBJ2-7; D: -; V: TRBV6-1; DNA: TGTGCCAGCAGTGAAGCGCCGAGCTCCTACGAGCAGTACTTC; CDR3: CASSEAPSSYEQYF
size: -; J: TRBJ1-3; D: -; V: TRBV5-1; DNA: TGCGCCAGCAGACAGGCACACTCTGGAAACACCATATATTTT; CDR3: CASRQAHSGNTIYF
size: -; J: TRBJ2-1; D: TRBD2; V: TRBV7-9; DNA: TGTGCCAGCAGCTCGTTAGCGGGTCCTACCTACAATGAGCAGTTCTTC; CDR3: CASSSLAGPTYNEQFF
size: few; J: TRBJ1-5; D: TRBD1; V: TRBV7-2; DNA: TGTGCCAGCAGCCACGGGACAGCCTCTTATGGGAGCAATCAGCCCCAGCATTTT; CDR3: CASSHGTASYGSNQPQHF
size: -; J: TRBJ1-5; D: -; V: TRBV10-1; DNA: TGCGCCAGCAGTGAGTTGGCGGCTCAGCCCCAGCATTTT; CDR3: CASSELAAQPQHF
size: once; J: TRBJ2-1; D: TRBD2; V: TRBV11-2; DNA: TGTGCCAGCAGCCCCGAACCAGGACTAGCCCTCCAGTTCTTC; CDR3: CASSPEPGLALQFF
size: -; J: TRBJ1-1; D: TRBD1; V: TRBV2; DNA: TGTGCCAGCAGACGGACAGGGAGAACTGAAGCTTTCTTT; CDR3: CASRRTGRTEAFF
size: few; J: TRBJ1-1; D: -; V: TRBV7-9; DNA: TGTGCCAGCAGCTTAAGTTCAGGGGATGAAGCTTTCTTT; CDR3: CASSLSSGDEAFF
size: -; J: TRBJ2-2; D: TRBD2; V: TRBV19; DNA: TGTGCCAGTAGGGGGACTAGCGGGGCAGGGGGCACCGGGGAGCTGTTTTTT; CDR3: CASRGTSGAGGTGELFF
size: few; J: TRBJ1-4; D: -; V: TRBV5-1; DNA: TGCGCCAGCAGCTTGGGGCCACAGGGCTTGGATGAAAAACTGTTTTTT; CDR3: CASSLGPQGLDEKLFF
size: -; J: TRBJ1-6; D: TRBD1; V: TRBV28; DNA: TGTGCCAGCAGTTTCTCGGGACAGGGATTTTCACCCCTCCACTTT; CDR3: CASSFSGQGFSPLHF
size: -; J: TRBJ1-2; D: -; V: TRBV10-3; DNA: TGTGCCATCAGTGACGACACCTATGGCTACACCTTC; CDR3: CAISDDTYGYTF
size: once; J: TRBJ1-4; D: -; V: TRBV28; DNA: TGTGCCAGCAGTTCCCCTCGACAGATTAATGAAAAACTGTTTTTT; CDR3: CASSSPRQINEKLFF